A single sample is the source of the 9 T cell receptor beta chains below, sequenced in a study of T cell responses to AZD1222 COVID-19 vaccine. Libraries were prepared by immunoSEQ multiplex PCR; TCRdb keeps only in-frame clonotypes and omits some of them. The data contain 110,000 or so clones, roughly 90% of them singletons. This material consisted of peripheral blood, taken on day 0 of AZD1222 vaccination. The receptors originated from an adult in good health.

The gene calls are TRBV29-1 and TRBJ1-2; a possible D gene is TRBD1 (6 bases). The V end was cut by 4 bases, the J end by 8 bases, with 17 bases between. CDR1 and CDR2 (germline): SQVTM, ANQGSEA. This CDR3 is built from 13 residues. The CDR3 region is CSVAGRGNRGYTF. CDR3 bases: TGCAGCGTTGCAGGCAGGGGAAATCGGGGCTACACCTTC.

J is TRBJ1-1 and V is TRBV5-1; D is ambiguous. Trimming took off 4 bases at V and 5 bases at J, with 15 bases between the two ends. Germline CDR1 and CDR2: SGHRS and YFSETQ. The CDR3 has 14 amino acids. CDR3 coding DNA: TGCGCCAGCAGCAAGTCACCTCAAGGAACTGAAGCTTTCTTT. Residues: CASSKSPQGTEAFF.

The chain employs TRBV11-1 and TRBJ1-2; D is uncertain. This CDR3 is 12 amino acids long. The germline V and J ends were trimmed by 6 bases and 6 bases, with 11 bases remaining between them. The germline CDR1 and CDR2 sequences are SGHAT and FQDESV (reference sequence). This chain's CDR3 is CASRGLNDGYTF. CDR3 bases: TGTGCCAGCAGGGGATTAAACGATGGCTACACCTTC.

This chain joins TRBV6-5 and TRBJ1-4, with D perhaps matching TRBD1 (5 bases). This CDR3 spans 13 amino acids. V lost 6 bases, J lost 7 bases, and 12 bases lay in between. The V gene's germline CDR1 is MNHEY and CDR2 SVGAGI. For the CDR3, the DNA is TGTGCCAGCAGCCGAGGGGTTGGTGAAAAACTGTTTTTT. It translates to CASSRGVGEKLFF.

The V call is TRBV28, the J call TRBJ2-7; D is possibly TRBD1 (6 bases). The germline V gene has CDR1 MDHEN and CDR2 SYDVKM. The CDR3 consists of 15 residues. V was trimmed by 4 bases and J by 2 bases, leaving 15 bases between them. CDR3 coding DNA: TGTGCCAGCAGTTCAACTCCAGGGGTGGCCTACGAGCAGTACTTC. Translating it yields CASSSTPGVAYEQYF.

This clone was seen once. The chain couples TRBV29-1 to TRBJ1-1; TRBD1 is a possible D gene (5 bases). The germline V gene encodes CDR1 SQVTM and CDR2 ANQGSEA. The CDR3 length is 12 residues. V lost 6 bases and J lost 4, with 12 bases in between. The CDR3 spells CSVAGFGTEAFF. The CDR3 region has the DNA TGCAGCGTCGCAGGGTTCGGCACTGAAGCTTTCTTT.

About this clone itself: This sample also contains other DNA sequences that code for the same CDR3. This chain joins TRBV2 and TRBJ2-7; D unresolved. Germline values: CDR1 SNHLY, CDR2 FYNNEI. The CDR3 has 11 residues. Trimming left V 1 base short and J 3 bases short, with 1 base between. CDR3: CASSEGYEQYF. The DNA for the CDR3 is TGTGCCAGCAGTGAAGGCTACGAGCAGTACTTC.

The V and J genes are TRBV2 and TRBJ1-1, with D possibly being TRBD1 (5 bases). This CDR3 spans 13 amino acids. V dropped 6 bases and J dropped 2 bases, with 10 bases sitting between them. Germline V CDR1 and CDR2: SNHLY, FYNNEI. The CDR3 DNA sequence: TGTGCCAGCAGGGATACAGGAAACACTGAAGCTTTCTTT. As protein: CASRDTGNTEAFF.

The chain recombines TRBV24-1 with TRBJ1-2; tentative D call: TRBD1 (5 bases). Between the trimmed V and J ends, which lost 5 bases and 2 bases, there was a span of 14 bases. The CDR3 contains 15 residues. Germline values: CDR1 KGHDR, CDR2 SFDVKD. DNA for the CDR3: TGTGCCACCAGTGCCGCGACAGATGCAAACTATGGCTACACCTTC. Translated, it gives CATSAATDANYGYTF.